This is a list of T cell receptor beta chains from one sample in a study of T cells in tumors after PD-1 blockade. Generated by immunoSEQ multiplex PCR, the TCRdb table keeps only in-frame clones and is missing some. The sample contains about 1,700 clones, approximately 82% of which appear only once. Here the sequenced sample was tumor tissue, taken after anti-PD-1 treatment. All receptors come from a human donor with basal cell carcinoma. Both conserved end residues are trimmed from each CDR3.

v_gene,j_gene,CDR3aa
TRBV4-1,TRBJ2-2,ASSQEWGGELF
TRBV10-3,TRBJ2-7,AISESGGSNEQY
TRBV12-2,TRBJ2-3,ASRSAPGSRGDTQY
TRBV28,TRBJ2-7,ASSLGFYEQY
TRBV6-5,TRBJ2-7,ASRVTGSSYEQY
TRBV6-1,TRBJ1-4,ASSESPGPNEKLF
TRBV28,TRBJ2-5,ASSSRTRREETQY
TRBV6-5,TRBJ1-2,ASRTIRGLNYGYT
TRBV15,TRBJ1-2,ATSRGGAEGYGYT
TRBV10-1,TRBJ1-5,ASSQKGYNQPQH
TRBV5-1,TRBJ1-2,ASSSEHDGYGYT
TRBV28,TRBJ2-2,ASSFTSASGELF
TRBV6-6,TRBJ1-1,ASSYSLGGTEAF
TRBV7-8,TRBJ1-2,ASSLIGTVDGYT
TRBV19,TRBJ1-1,ASEPGGGTEAF
TRBV5-1,TRBJ2-5,ASSPTGKETQY
TRBV2,TRBJ2-3,ASSRDFSTDTQY
TRBV2,TRBJ2-2,ASSELDGELF
TRBV5-1,TRBJ1-1,ASSQGMGVTEAF
TRBV15,TRBJ2-7,ATSRGDRDTEN
TRBV19,TRBJ2-1,ASSASGGAAYNEQF
TRBV28,TRBJ1-2,ASSLTGNDYGYT
TRBV12-5,TRBJ2-1,ASGFEQGPYNEQF
TRBV5-1,TRBJ2-7,ASSTDRVEQY
TRBV20-1,TRBJ2-1,SASYWGSTYNEQF
TRBV18,TRBJ2-5,ASSPLQQETQY
TRBV15,TRBJ2-3,ATSRATVTDTQY
TRBV2,TRBJ1-6,ASKDRGGGSPLH
TRBV10-3,TRBJ2-7,AISVDSSTYEQY
TRBV5-4,TRBJ1-4,ASSLDALGENEKLF
TRBV27,TRBJ2-3,ASSLLTSGGGTDTQY
TRBV28,TRBJ1-5,ASSFDGYNQPQH
TRBV28,TRBJ1-2,ASTSSGSRVRGYT
TRBV18,TRBJ2-5,ASSPPKGIQETQY
TRBV30,TRBJ2-3,AWLGTSTDTQY
TRBV19,TRBJ1-4,ASSISGRFETGEKLF
TRBV13,TRBJ1-1,ASSFDRGRTEAF
TRBV7-9,TRBJ1-4,ASSLGQLNEKLF
TRBV2,TRBJ2-4,ASSVDRTMKNIQY
TRBV4-1,TRBJ1-6,ASSQEGGAGPNSPLH
TRBV3-1/TRBV3-2,TRBJ2-7,ASSQGLRLAGVEQY
TRBV7-3,TRBJ2-2,ASSSSAGAGTGELF